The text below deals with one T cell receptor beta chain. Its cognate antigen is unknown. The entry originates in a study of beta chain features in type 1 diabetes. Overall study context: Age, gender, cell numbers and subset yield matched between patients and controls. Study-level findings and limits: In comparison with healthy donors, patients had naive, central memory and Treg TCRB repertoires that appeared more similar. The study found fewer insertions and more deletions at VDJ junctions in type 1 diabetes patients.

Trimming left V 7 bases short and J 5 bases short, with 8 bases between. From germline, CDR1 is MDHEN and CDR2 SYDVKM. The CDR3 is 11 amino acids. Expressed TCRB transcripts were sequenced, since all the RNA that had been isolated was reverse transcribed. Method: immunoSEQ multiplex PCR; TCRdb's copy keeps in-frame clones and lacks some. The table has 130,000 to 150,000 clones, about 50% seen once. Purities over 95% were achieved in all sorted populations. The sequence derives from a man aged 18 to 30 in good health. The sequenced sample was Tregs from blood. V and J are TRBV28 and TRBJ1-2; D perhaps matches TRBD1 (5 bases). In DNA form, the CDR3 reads TGTGCCAGCACGGGGGGTTATGGCTACACCTTC. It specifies CASTGGYGYTF.